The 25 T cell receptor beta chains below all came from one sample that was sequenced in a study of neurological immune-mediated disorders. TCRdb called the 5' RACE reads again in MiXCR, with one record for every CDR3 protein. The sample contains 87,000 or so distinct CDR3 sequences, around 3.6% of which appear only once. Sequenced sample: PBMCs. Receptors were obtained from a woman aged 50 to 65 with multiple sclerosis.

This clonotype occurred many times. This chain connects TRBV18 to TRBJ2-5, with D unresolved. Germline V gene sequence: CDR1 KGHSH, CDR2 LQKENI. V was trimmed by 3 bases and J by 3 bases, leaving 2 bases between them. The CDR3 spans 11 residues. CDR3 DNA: TGTGCCAGCTCACCGAAAGAGACCCAGTACTTC. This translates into CASSPKETQYF.

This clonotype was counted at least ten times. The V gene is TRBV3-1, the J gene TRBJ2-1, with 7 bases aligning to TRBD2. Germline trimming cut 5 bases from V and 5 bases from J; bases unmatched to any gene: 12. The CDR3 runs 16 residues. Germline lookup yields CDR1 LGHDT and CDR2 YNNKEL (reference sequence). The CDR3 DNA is TGTGCCAGCAGCACCCGACTAGCCGTCAAAAACAATGAGCAGTTCTTC. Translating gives CASSTRLAVKNNEQFF.

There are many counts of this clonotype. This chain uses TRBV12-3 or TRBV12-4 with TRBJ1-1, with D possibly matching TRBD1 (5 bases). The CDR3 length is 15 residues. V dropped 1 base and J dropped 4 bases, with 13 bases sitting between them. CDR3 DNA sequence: TGTGCCAGCAGTTTAGATCCGGGGACGGGCACTGAAGCTTTCTTT. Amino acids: CASSLDPGTGTEAFF.

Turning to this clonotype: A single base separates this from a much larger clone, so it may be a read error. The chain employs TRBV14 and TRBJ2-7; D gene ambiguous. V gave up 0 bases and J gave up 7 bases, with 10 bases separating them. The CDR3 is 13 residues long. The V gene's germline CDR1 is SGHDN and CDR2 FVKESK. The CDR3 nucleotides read TGTGCCAGCAGCCAAGATAGTTATAAAGAGCAGTACTTC. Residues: CASSQDSYKEQYF.

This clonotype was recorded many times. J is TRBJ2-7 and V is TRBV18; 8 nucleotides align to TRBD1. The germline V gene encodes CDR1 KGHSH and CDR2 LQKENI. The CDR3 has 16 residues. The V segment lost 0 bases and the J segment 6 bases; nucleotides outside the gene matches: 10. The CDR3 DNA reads TGTGCCAGCTCACCACCTGGGGCAGGGGGCTTTGGCGAGCAGTACTTC. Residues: CASSPPGAGGFGEQYF. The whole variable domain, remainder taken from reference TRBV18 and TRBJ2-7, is NAGVMQNPRHLVRRRGQEARLRCSPMKGHSHVYWYRQLPEEGLKFMVYLQKENIIDESGMPKERFSAEFPKEGPSILRIQQVVRGDSAAYFCASSPPGAGGFGEQYFGPGTRLTVT.

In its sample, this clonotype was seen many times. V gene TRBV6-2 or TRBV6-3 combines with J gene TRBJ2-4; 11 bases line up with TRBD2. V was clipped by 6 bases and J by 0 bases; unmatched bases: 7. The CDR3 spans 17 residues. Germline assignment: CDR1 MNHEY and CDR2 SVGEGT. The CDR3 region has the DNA TGTGCCAGCAGAGAACTAGCGGGGGCATTAGCCAAAAACATTCAGTACTTC. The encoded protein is CASRELAGALAKNIQYF.

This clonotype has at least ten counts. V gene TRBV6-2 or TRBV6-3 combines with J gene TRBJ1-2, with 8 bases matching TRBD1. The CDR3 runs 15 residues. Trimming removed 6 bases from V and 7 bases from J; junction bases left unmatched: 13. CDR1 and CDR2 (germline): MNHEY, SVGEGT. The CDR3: CASRAGGQGAFGYTF. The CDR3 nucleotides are TGTGCCAGCAGAGCCGGAGGGCAGGGGGCTTTTGGCTACACCTTC.

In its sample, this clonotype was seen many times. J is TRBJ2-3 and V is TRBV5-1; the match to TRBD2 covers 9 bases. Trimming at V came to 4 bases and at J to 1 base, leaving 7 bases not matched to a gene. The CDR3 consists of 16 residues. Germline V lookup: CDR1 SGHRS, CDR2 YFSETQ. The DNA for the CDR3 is TGCGCCAGCAGCACGGCCCCTAGCGGGGGCACAGATACGCAGTATTTT. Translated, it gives CASSTAPSGGTDTQYF.

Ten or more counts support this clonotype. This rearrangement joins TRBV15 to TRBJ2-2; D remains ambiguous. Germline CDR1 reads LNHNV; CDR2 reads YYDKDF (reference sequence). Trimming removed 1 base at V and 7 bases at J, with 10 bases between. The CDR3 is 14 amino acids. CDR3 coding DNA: TGTGCCACCAGCAGAGTTTCCCTCGGCGGGGAGCTGTTTTTT. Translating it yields CATSRVSLGGELFF.

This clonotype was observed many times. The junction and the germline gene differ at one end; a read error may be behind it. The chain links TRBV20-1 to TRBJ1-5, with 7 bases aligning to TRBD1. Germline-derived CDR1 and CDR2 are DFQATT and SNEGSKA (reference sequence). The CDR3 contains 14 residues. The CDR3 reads CSAGEGGGNQPQHF. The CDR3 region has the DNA TGCAGTGCTGGAGAAGGGGGCGGCAATCAGCCCCAGCATTTT.

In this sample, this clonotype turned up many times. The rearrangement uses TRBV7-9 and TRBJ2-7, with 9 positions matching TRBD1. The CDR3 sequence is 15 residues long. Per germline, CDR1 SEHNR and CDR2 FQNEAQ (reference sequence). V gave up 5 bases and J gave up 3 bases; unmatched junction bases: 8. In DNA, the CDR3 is TGTGCCAGCAGCCCGGCCGGGACAGGGCACTACGAGCAGTACTTC. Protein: CASSPAGTGHYEQYF.

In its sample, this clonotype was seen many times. The CDR3 sequence: CASREEGTGTGYTF. CDR3 nucleotides: TGTGCCAGCAGAGAGGAGGGGACAGGGACCGGCTACACCTTC. This sequence joins TRBV7-9 and TRBJ1-2; 9 bases match TRBD1. J lost 8 bases, V lost 6 bases, and 10 bases had no gene match. From germline, CDR1 is SEHNR and CDR2 FQNEAQ (reference sequence). The CDR3 totals 14 residues. The complete variable domain, with remaining parts taken from reference TRBV7-9 and TRBJ1-2, reads DTGVSQNPRHKITKRGQNVTFRCDPISEHNRLYWYRQTLGQGPEFLTYFQNEAQLEKSRLLSDRFSAERPKGSFSTLEIQRTEQGDSAMYLCASREEGTGTGYTFGSGTRLTVV.

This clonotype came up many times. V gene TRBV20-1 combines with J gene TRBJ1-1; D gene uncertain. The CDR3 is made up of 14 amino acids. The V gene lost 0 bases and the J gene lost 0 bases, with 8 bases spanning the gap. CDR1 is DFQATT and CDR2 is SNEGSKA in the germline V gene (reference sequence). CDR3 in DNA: TGCAGTGCTAGAGATCATACGGTGAACACTGAAGCTTTCTTT. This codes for CSARDHTVNTEAFF.

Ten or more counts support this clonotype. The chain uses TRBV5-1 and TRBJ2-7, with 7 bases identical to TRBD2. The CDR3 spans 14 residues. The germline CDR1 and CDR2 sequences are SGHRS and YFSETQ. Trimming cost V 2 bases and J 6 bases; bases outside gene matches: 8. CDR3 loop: CASSFSMGGREQYF. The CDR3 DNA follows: TGCGCCAGCAGCTTCTCCATGGGAGGGCGCGAGCAGTACTTC.

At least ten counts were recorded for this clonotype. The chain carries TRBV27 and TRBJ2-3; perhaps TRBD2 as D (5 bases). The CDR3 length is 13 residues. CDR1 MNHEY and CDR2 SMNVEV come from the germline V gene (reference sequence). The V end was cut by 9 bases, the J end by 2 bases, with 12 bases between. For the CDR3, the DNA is TGTGCCAGTCATGGCCTAGCCACAGATACGCAGTATTTT. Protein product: CASHGLATDTQYF.

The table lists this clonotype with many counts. CDR3 coding DNA: TGCAGTGCTAGCTTTAGCTCCTACAATGAGCAGTTCTTC. Translating gives CSASFSSYNEQFF. The V and J genes are TRBV20-1 and TRBJ2-1; D call uncertain. Germline V gene lookup returns CDR1 DFQATT and CDR2 SNEGSKA (reference sequence). This CDR3 has 13 residues. V was trimmed by 3 bases and J by 0 bases, leaving 6 bases between them.

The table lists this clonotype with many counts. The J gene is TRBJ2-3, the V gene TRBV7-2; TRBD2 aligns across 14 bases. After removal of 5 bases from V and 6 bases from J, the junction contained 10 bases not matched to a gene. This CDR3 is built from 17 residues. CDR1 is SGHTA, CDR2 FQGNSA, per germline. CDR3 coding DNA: TGTGCCAGCAGCCCCCCGGGACTAGCGGGGGCCCGGGATACGCAGTATTTT. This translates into CASSPPGLAGARDTQYF. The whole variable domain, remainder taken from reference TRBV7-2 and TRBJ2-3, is GAGVSQSPSNKVTEKGKDVELRCDPISGHTALYWYRQSLGQGLEFLIYFQGNSAPDKSGLPSDRFSAERTGGSVSTLTIQRTQQEDSAVYLCASSPPGLAGARDTQYFGPGTRLTVL.

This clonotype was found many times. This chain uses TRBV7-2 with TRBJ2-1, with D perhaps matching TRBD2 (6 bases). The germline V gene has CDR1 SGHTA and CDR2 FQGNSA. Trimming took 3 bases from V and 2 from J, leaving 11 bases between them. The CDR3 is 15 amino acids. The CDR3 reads CASSFSGEPYNEQFF. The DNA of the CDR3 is TGTGCCAGCAGCTTCTCGGGGGAACCCTACAATGAGCAGTTCTTC.

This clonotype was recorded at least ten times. CDR3 loop: CASSPAWGVGNQPQHF. CDR3 nucleotide sequence: TGTGCCAGCAGCCCAGCGTGGGGGGTAGGCAATCAGCCCCAGCATTTT. The chain employs TRBV4-2 and TRBJ1-5, with TRBD1 as a possible D gene (5 bases). The V end was cut by 4 bases, the J end by 2 bases, with 15 bases between. This CDR3 is built from 16 residues. Per the germline V gene, CDR1 is LGHNA and CDR2 is YNFKEQ.

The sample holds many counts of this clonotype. The CDR3 nucleotides are TGCGCCAGCAGCCAAGATACAGGGGGTCGAGAGACCCAGTACTTC. Amino acids: CASSQDTGGRETQYF. This sequence joins TRBV4-3 and TRBJ2-5; 8 nucleotides align to TRBD1. The CDR3 has 15 residues. V was clipped by 0 bases and J by 4 bases; unmatched bases: 4. Germline CDR1 and CDR2: LGHNA and YSLEER.

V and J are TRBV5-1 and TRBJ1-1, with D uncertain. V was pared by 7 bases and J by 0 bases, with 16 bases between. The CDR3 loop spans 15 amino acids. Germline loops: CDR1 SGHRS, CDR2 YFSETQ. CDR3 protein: CASQPTRTVNTEAFF. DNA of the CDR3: TGCGCCAGCCAACCGACCCGGACGGTGAACACTGAAGCTTTCTTT. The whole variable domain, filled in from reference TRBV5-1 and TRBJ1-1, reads KAGVTQTPRYLIKTRGQQVTLSCSPISGHRSVSWYQQTPGQGLQFLFEYFSETQRNKGNFPGRFSGRQFSNSRSEMNVSTLELGDSALYLCASQPTRTVNTEAFFGQGTRLTVV.

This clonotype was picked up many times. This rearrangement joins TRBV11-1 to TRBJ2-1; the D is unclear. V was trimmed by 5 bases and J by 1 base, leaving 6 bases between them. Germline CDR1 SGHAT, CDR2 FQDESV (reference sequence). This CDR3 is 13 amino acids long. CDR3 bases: TGTGCCAGCAGCGCCGGGTCCTACAATGAGCAGTTCTTC. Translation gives CASSAGSYNEQFF.

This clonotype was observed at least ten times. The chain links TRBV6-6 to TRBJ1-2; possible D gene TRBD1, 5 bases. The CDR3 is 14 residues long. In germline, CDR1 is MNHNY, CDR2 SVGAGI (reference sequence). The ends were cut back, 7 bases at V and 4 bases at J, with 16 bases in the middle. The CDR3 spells CASMAGWGGYGYTF. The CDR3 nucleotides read TGTGCCAGCATGGCCGGGTGGGGGGGCTATGGCTACACCTTC.

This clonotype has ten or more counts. CDR3 coding DNA: TGCAGTGCTAGAGAAATCCTCTCACCCTTCGGCACTGAAGCTTTCTTT. It specifies CSAREILSPFGTEAFF. This rearrangement joins TRBV20-1 to TRBJ1-1; D gene ambiguous. CDR1 and CDR2 from the germline V gene are DFQATT and SNEGSKA (reference sequence). Trimming shortened V by 0 bases and J by 4 bases, and 18 bases separated the two germline ends. This CDR3 contains 16 residues.

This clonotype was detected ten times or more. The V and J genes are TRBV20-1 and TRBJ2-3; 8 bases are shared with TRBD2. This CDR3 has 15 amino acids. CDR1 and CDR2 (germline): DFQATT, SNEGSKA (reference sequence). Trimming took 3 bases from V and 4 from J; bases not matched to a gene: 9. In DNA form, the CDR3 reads TGCAGTGCTAGTATGGGCGGGGGGCGGCCAGATACGCAGTATTTT. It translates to CSASMGGGRPDTQYF.